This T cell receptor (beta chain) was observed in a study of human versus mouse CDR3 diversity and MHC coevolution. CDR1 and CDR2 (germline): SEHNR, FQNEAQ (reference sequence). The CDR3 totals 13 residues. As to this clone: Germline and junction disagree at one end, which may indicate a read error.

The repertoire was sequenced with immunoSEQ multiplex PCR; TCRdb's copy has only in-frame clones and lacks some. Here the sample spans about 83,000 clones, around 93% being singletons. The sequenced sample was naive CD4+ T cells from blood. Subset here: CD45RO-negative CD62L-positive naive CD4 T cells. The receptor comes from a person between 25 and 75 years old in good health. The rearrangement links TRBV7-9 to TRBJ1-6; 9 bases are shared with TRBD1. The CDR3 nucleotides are TGTGCCAGCAGCGGACAGGGGAATTCACCCCCCCACTTT. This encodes CASSGQGNSPPHF.